This T cell receptor beta chain was identified during a study of T cells in Graves' hyperthyroidism and ophthalmopathy. RNA transcripts were the template for amplifying TCR beta CDR3 regions. Primed by the HTBI set, a first-round RT-PCR was run on the TCR CDR3. MiXCR was run by TCRdb on the multiplex PCR reads, yielding one entry per CDR3 protein. This sample has roughly 49,000 distinct CDR3 sequences, with about 54% found just once. Deletions cut 3 bases from V and 2 bases from J, with 8 bases between. CDR3 size: 12 residues. Germline CDR1 and CDR2: SQVTM and ANQGSEA. This clonotype was detected ten times or more.

The TCR sequence derives from a man younger than 30 with Graves' hyperthyroidism. V usage is TRBV29-1 and J usage is TRBJ2-7, with D perhaps TRBD2 (6 bases). Source material: peripheral blood or thyroid tissue (not recorded which). The CDR3 region is CSVELATYEQYF. As DNA, the CDR3 is TGCAGCGTTGAGCTAGCGACCTACGAGCAGTACTTC.